Below are 24 T cell receptor beta chains sequenced from a single sample in a study of blood T cell repertoires in COVID-19. This table comes from immunoSEQ multiplex PCR, and its TCRdb copy is limited to in-frame clones, with some not included. The repertoire holds just over 300,000 clones, with over 75% as singletons. The sequencing sample was made of PBMCs or T cells enriched from blood (not recorded which). Every receptor here comes from a woman aged 40 to 50 who had recovered from COVID-19.

This clone has a handful of counts. This chain uses TRBV3-1 (or the pseudogene TRBV3-2) with TRBJ2-1; D unresolved. The V and J ends lost 5 bases and 2 bases respectively, with 13 bases between them. CDR3 size: 15 residues. Germline V gene lookup returns CDR1 LGHDT and CDR2 YNNKEL (reference sequence). CDR3 coding DNA: TGTGCCAGCAGCTATGACTCAAGCCCCTACAATGAGCAGTTCTTC. As protein: CASSYDSSPYNEQFF.

The chain links TRBV19 to TRBJ2-2; D unclear. V was cut by 4 bases and J by 3 bases, with 9 bases left in between. The CDR3 sequence is 14 residues long. The germline V gene has CDR1 LNHDA and CDR2 SQIVND (reference sequence). The CDR3 loop is CASSTNRDTGELFF. Here the CDR3 DNA reads TGTGCCAGTAGTACAAACCGGGACACCGGGGAGCTGTTTTTT.

This clone was counted only a few times. V usage is TRBV28 and J usage is TRBJ2-3; D is unclear. With 5 bases removed from V and 3 bases from J, the gap between germline ends came to 18 bases. The CDR3 has 16 amino acids. Germline CDR1 reads MDHEN; CDR2 reads SYDVKM. The DNA for the CDR3 is TGTGCCAGCAGTCCCCCGGGTCCCATAGGAACAGATACGCAGTATTTT. Translation: CASSPPGPIGTDTQYF.

Remarks on this clone: One end of the junction is discordant with germline, which a read error may explain. The same CDR3 is also encoded by other DNA sequences in this sample. The chain carries TRBV27 and TRBJ2-7, with D maybe TRBD1 (6 bases). The CDR3 is 13 residues long. Looked up from germline, CDR1 is MNHEY and CDR2 is SMNVEV (reference sequence). The CDR3 loop reads CASSYRVDYEQYF. The CDR3 DNA follows: TGTGCTAGCAGCTACAGGGTGGACTACGAGCAGTACTTC.

The chain links TRBV27 to TRBJ1-4; D is undetermined. The V gene lost 2 bases and the J gene lost 0 bases, with 10 bases spanning the gap. CDR1 MNHEY and CDR2 SMNVEV come from the germline V gene (reference sequence). The CDR3 spans 16 residues. CDR3 nucleotide sequence: TGTGCCAGCAGTTTAGAGGCGCGGGCAACTAATGAAAAACTGTTTTTT. Protein product: CASSLEARATNEKLFF.

The chain uses TRBV5-4 and TRBJ2-7; 7 positions match TRBD2. The V and J ends lost 3 bases and 2 bases, in that order; junction bases with no gene match: 5. This CDR3 contains 14 residues. The V gene's germline CDR1 is SGHNT and CDR2 YYREEE (reference sequence). CDR3 sequence (DNA): TGTGCCAGCAGCTCCATAGCGGGTGCCTACGAGCAGTACTTC. This encodes CASSSIAGAYEQYF.

The CDR3 region is CATSDLAGFAEAFF. The CDR3 nucleotides read TGTGCCACCAGTGATTTGGCAGGGTTCGCTGAAGCTTTCTTT. V gene TRBV24-1 combines with J gene TRBJ1-1, with D possibly matching TRBD1 (5 bases). V was clipped by 0 bases and J by 6 bases, with 10 bases between them. The CDR3 is made up of 14 amino acids. Germline lookup yields CDR1 KGHDR and CDR2 SFDVKD.

The rearrangement uses TRBV5-1 and TRBJ1-1, with 10 nucleotides matching TRBD1. Per the germline V gene, CDR1 is SGHRS and CDR2 is YFSETQ. The CDR3 extends over 16 amino acids. The ends lost 6 bases at V and 5 bases at J; junction bases unmatched: 13. The CDR3 bases are TGCGCCAGCAAGCCAACCGCGACAGGGGGCGGGACTGAAGCTTTCTTT. Protein product: CASKPTATGGGTEAFF.

The chain is built from TRBV29-1 and TRBJ1-2; D might be TRBD1 (5 bases). The germline CDR1 and CDR2 sequences are SQVTM and ANQGSEA. Deletions cut 5 bases from V and 8 bases from J, with 12 bases between. This CDR3 region has 11 residues. The CDR3 DNA sequence: TGCAGCGTTCCTCAGGGTGGGGGCTACACCTTC. Its translation: CSVPQGGGYTF.

The rearrangement joins TRBV28 to TRBJ1-5; D is ambiguous. The V gene's germline CDR1 is MDHEN and CDR2 SYDVKM. The CDR3 length is 12 residues. The V and J ends lost 5 bases and 6 bases respectively, with 8 bases between them. CDR3 sequence reads: CASSVRIQPQHF. The CDR3 nucleotides are TGTGCCAGCAGTGTCAGGATTCAGCCCCAGCATTTT.

This clone was detected once. The CDR3 DNA reads TGTGCCAGTAGTGCCACAGGGGGAGAGACCCAGTACTTC. Its protein product is CASSATGGETQYF. The chain joins TRBV19 to TRBJ2-5; 8 bases are a match to TRBD1. Per germline, CDR1 LNHDA and CDR2 SQIVND (reference sequence). Unmatched junction bases numbered 3, after V lost 5 bases and J lost 4 bases. The CDR3 covers 13 residues. The complete variable domain, with remaining parts taken from reference TRBV19 and TRBJ2-5, reads DGGITQSPKYLFRKEGQNVTLSCEQNLNHDAMYWYRQDPGQGLRLIYYSQIVNDFQKGDIAEGYSVSREKKESFPLTVTSAQKNPTAFYLCASSATGGETQYFGPGTRLLVL.

The gene calls are TRBV4-1 and TRBJ1-2; D not certain. Looked up from germline, CDR1 is MGHRA and CDR2 is YSYEKL. Trimming took 1 base from V and 1 from J, leaving 7 bases between them. The CDR3 is 14 residues long. The CDR3 spells CASSQVPGNYGYTF. The CDR3 DNA follows: TGCGCCAGCAGCCAAGTACCGGGTAACTATGGCTACACCTTC.

The chain recombines TRBV7-9 with TRBJ2-1, with 7 bases aligning to TRBD2. The V gene's germline CDR1 is SEHNR and CDR2 FQNEAQ (reference sequence). V was clipped by 1 base and J by 6 bases; unmatched bases: 6. This CDR3 is 15 amino acids long. CDR3 protein: CASSLGGLIVNEQFF. The CDR3 DNA sequence: TGTGCCAGCAGCTTAGGGGGACTAATTGTCAATGAGCAGTTCTTC.

The V call is TRBV19, the J call TRBJ1-5, with TRBD1 matching 10 bases. V was clipped by 7 bases and J by 0 bases; unmatched bases: 6. The CDR3 totals 16 residues. Germline CDR1 is LNHDA and CDR2 is SQIVND (reference sequence). DNA for the CDR3: TGTGCCAGTACCTTGGACAGGGGGTATAGCAATCAGCCCCAGCATTTT. It encodes CASTLDRGYSNQPQHF.

J is TRBJ2-2 and V is TRBV9, with D maybe TRBD2 (6 bases). Germline-derived CDR1 and CDR2 are SGDLS and YYNGEE. V shed 3 bases and J shed 4 bases, with 10 bases lying between them. This CDR3 is built from 14 residues. The CDR3 loop is CASSAGLRTGELFF. CDR3 nucleotides: TGTGCCAGCAGCGCGGGACTTCGCACCGGGGAGCTGTTTTTT.

The rearrangement uses TRBV2 and TRBJ2-2; 10 bases fit TRBD2. V dropped 7 bases and J dropped 7; count of bases not matched to a gene: 9. Germline V lookup: CDR1 SNHLY, CDR2 FYNNEI. The CDR3 consists of 15 residues. CDR3 nucleotide sequence: TGTGCCAGCAACCGAGCGGGAGGGCCTAACGGGGAGCTGTTTTTT. It translates to CASNRAGGPNGELFF. Complete variable domain (other parts from reference TRBV2 and TRBJ2-2): EPEVTQTPSHQVTQMGQEVILRCVPISNHLYFYWYRQILGQKVEFLVSFYNNEISEKSEIFDDQFSVERPDGSNFTLKIRSTKLEDSAMYFCASNRAGGPNGELFFGEGSRLTVL.

This sequence joins TRBV2 and TRBJ1-2; weak D call: TRBD1 (6 bases). Trimming removed 8 bases at V and 5 bases at J, with 15 bases between. The germline gives CDR1 SNHLY, CDR2 FYNNEI. The CDR3 consists of 13 residues. As DNA, the CDR3 is TGTGCCAGCGCCATTATTCAGGGGTATGGCTACACCTTC. It yields the protein CASAIIQGYGYTF.

This clone appeared many times. The chain recombines TRBV27 with TRBJ2-2; D is possibly TRBD1 (5 bases). From germline, CDR1 is MNHEY and CDR2 SMNVEV (reference sequence). This CDR3 spans 15 amino acids. Trimming cost V 2 bases and J 0 bases, with 7 bases left between them. The CDR3 sequence: CASSLMGPNTGELFF. The CDR3 DNA follows: TGTGCCAGCAGTTTAATGGGGCCGAACACCGGGGAGCTGTTTTTT.

The chain employs TRBV11-3 and TRBJ1-1, with D possibly TRBD1 on 6 matching bases. The germline V gene encodes CDR1 SGHNT and CDR2 YENEEA. The CDR3 loop spans 14 amino acids. V was pared by 6 bases and J by 0 bases, with 11 bases between. CDR3 in DNA: TGTGCCAGCAGACACCAGGGGATGAACACTGAAGCTTTCTTT. Translation: CASRHQGMNTEAFF.

The CDR3 sequence: CASSPPGRDHTGELFF. Written as DNA, the CDR3 is TGTGCCAGCAGTCCTCCGGGGAGGGACCACACCGGGGAGCTGTTTTTT. The genes are TRBV28 and TRBJ2-2, with 7 bases aligning to TRBD2. This CDR3 comprises 16 residues. The junction had 9 bases not matched to a gene; V was cut back by 5 bases and J by 3 bases. CDR1 MDHEN and CDR2 SYDVKM come from the germline V gene.

The CDR3 is CASSSGDRGTGELFF. The CDR3 DNA follows: TGTGCCAGCAGTTCCGGGGACAGGGGCACCGGGGAGCTGTTTTTT. The J gene is TRBJ2-2, the V gene TRBV6-5; 10 bases align to TRBD1. With 4 bases clipped from V and 4 bases from J, the junction kept 3 bases outside the gene matches. The CDR3 has 15 residues. The germline CDR1 and CDR2 sequences are MNHEY and SVGAGI.

This rearrangement joins TRBV18 to TRBJ2-5, with no clear D. This CDR3 has 12 residues. Per germline, CDR1 KGHSH and CDR2 LQKENI. The V and J ends lost 4 bases and 4 bases respectively, with 7 bases between them. This chain's CDR3 is CASSLGVETQYF. DNA for the CDR3: TGTGCCAGCTCACTCGGAGTAGAGACCCAGTACTTC.

The V gene is TRBV19, the J gene TRBJ2-7; 7 bases agree with TRBD2. CDR1 LNHDA and CDR2 SQIVND come from the germline V gene (reference sequence). The ends lost 5 bases at V and 2 bases at J; junction bases unmatched: 0. The CDR3 length is 12 residues. The CDR3, as DNA: TGTGCCAGTAGTGGGGGGGCCTACGAGCAGTACTTC. Its translation is CASSGGAYEQYF.

The chain joins TRBV5-5 to TRBJ1-6; TRBD1 is a possible D gene (5 bases). CDR3 length equals 13 residues. V was clipped by 0 bases and J by 7 bases, with 5 bases between them. Germline V gives CDR1 SGHKS, CDR2 YYEKEE (reference sequence). In nucleotides, the CDR3 is TGTGCCAGCAGCTTGGGACAGAATTCACCCCTCCACTTT. Translating it yields CASSLGQNSPLHF.